The 23 T cell receptor beta chains reported below all come from one sample, sequenced in a study of blood T cells in healthy people across ages. Alongside a J-beta primer mix, a sample-barcoded 5' primer served in a second PCR lasting about 6 to 12 cycles. TCRdb recomputed calls from the 5' RACE reads with MiXCR, one row per CDR3 protein. The profile covers about 930,000 distinct CDR3 sequences, with under 35% appearing a single time and 10% to 13% taken by the ten largest. The same specimen was also included in a second study, on T cells of mothers and their children.

Sequenced material: blood. These receptor sequences come from a middle-aged woman in good health.

This rearrangement joins TRBV7-9 to TRBJ1-2; no clear D. Germline CDR1 reads SEHNR; CDR2 reads FQNEAQ (reference sequence). The CDR3 has 17 amino acids. The V end lost 5 bases, the J end lost 3 bases, and 22 bases lay between the germline ends. In DNA, the CDR3 is TGTGCCAGCAGCGACGGTTTCCTCCTATCCAAACACTATGGCTACACCTTC. Protein product: CASSDGFLLSKHYGYTF.

At least ten counts were recorded for this clonotype. The rearrangement links TRBV28 to TRBJ1-4; TRBD1 agrees at 10 bases. Germline V gene lookup returns CDR1 MDHEN and CDR2 SYDVKM. V dropped 3 bases and J dropped 7; count of bases not matched to a gene: 8. CDR3 length: 16 residues. Here the CDR3 reads CASSFGSGTGAEKLFF. In DNA form, the CDR3 reads TGTGCCAGCAGTTTTGGGTCTGGGACAGGGGCTGAAAAACTGTTTTTT.

In its sample, this clonotype was seen many times. This chain uses TRBV7-3 with TRBJ1-1, with TRBD1 matching over 9 bases. Germline V gene sequence: CDR1 SGHTA, CDR2 FQGTGA. Unmatched junction bases numbered 3, after V lost 1 base and J lost 6 bases. The CDR3 covers 14 residues. The CDR3 protein is CASSLIGQGSEAFF. CDR3 in DNA: TGTGCCAGCAGCTTAATAGGACAGGGGTCTGAAGCTTTCTTT. The whole variable domain, filled in from reference TRBV7-3 and TRBJ1-1, reads GAGVSQTPSNKVTEKGKYVELRCDPISGHTALYWYRQSLGQGPEFLIYFQGTGAADDSGLPNDRFFAVRPEGSVSTLKIQRTERGDSAVYLCASSLIGQGSEAFFGQGTRLTVV.

This clonotype occurred many times. The J gene is TRBJ2-1, the V gene TRBV2; unclear D gene. Per germline, CDR1 SNHLY and CDR2 FYNNEI. The CDR3 totals 13 residues. V was clipped by 1 base and J by 3 bases, with 4 bases between them. The CDR3 loop reads CASSEGSYNEQFF. The CDR3 nucleotides are TGTGCCAGCAGTGAAGGAAGCTACAATGAGCAGTTCTTC.

This clonotype came up many times. This rearrangement joins TRBV5-1 to TRBJ1-2; D remains ambiguous. With 0 bases removed from V and 2 bases from J, the gap between germline ends came to 8 bases. Germline CDR1 is SGHRS and CDR2 is YFSETQ. The CDR3 is 14 amino acids. In nucleotides, the CDR3 is TGCGCCAGCAGCTTGGCCAGCAGCAACTATGGCTACACCTTC. It encodes CASSLASSNYGYTF.

The V and J genes are TRBV7-3 and TRBJ2-1; the D gene is possibly TRBD1 (6 bases). The CDR3 has 19 residues. Trimming took off 5 bases at V and 0 bases at J, with 23 bases between the two ends. CDR1 SGHTA and CDR2 FQGTGA come from the germline V gene. For the CDR3, the DNA is TGTGCCAGCAGCCCAATCGGACAGCCGGGGACCCACTCCTACAATGAGCAGTTCTTC. Residues: CASSPIGQPGTHSYNEQFF.

This clonotype was counted a few times. The V gene is TRBV28, the J gene TRBJ2-5, with D perhaps matching TRBD1 or TRBD2 (5 bases each). Germline loops: CDR1 MDHEN, CDR2 SYDVKM. With 7 bases removed from V and 7 bases from J, the gap between germline ends came to 13 bases. The CDR3 length is 12 residues. This chain's CDR3 is CASTGTLGTQYF. The DNA of the CDR3 is TGTGCCAGCACCGGGACCCTAGGGACCCAGTACTTC.

Points on this clonotype: With a much larger clone just one base away, this may be a read error. The chain is built from TRBV20-1 and TRBJ2-7, with TRBD1 as a possible D gene (6 bases). Germline V gene sequence: CDR1 DFQATT, CDR2 SNEGSKA (reference sequence). The CDR3 consists of 15 residues. CDR3 sequence: CGARDPEGDGYEQYF. In nucleotides, the CDR3 is TGCGGTGCTAGAGATCCCGAGGGGGATGGCTACGAGCAGTACTTC.

To note about this clonotype: At one of its ends the junction is not consistent with the germline gene, which may arise from a read error. The chain joins TRBV2 to TRBJ2-5, with D unresolved. The CDR3 length is 9 residues. CDR1 and CDR2 (germline): SNHLY, FYNNEI. The CDR3 nucleotides read TGTGCCAACAGTGAACCCCTGTACTTC. Translating it yields CANSEPLYF.

Concerning this clonotype itself: Relative to the germline gene, one junction end is altered; a read error may explain this. The chain combines TRBV11-1 with TRBJ2-1; 10 bases fit TRBD2. Looked up from germline, CDR1 is SGHAT and CDR2 is FQDESV (reference sequence). This CDR3 spans 16 amino acids. CDR3 region: CASSLSSGGANNERFF. CDR3 coding DNA: TGTGCCAGCAGCCTCTCTAGCGGGGGAGCAAACAATGAGCGGTTCTTC.

The rearrangement uses TRBV12-3 or TRBV12-4 and TRBJ2-2; D remains unclear. There are 14 residues in the CDR3. Trimming stripped 8 bases from V and 4 bases from J, with 14 bases between. The CDR3 loop reads CASLLGALTGELFF. In nucleotides, the CDR3 is TGTGCCAGCCTCTTAGGAGCGCTCACCGGGGAGCTGTTTTTT.

This clonotype was observed many times. The rearrangement uses TRBV29-1 and TRBJ2-1; TRBD2 matches 8 bases. CDR1 SQVTM and CDR2 ANQGSEA come from the germline V gene. V was pared by 6 bases and J by 9 bases, with 10 bases of the junction left unmatched. The CDR3 length is 13 residues. This CDR3 is CSVGPRREGEQFF. The CDR3 DNA reads TGCAGCGTGGGTCCCCGACGGGAGGGTGAGCAGTTCTTC.

The rearrangement uses TRBV7-2 and TRBJ2-4; 8 bases agree with TRBD1. The assigned J gene may be wrong: the sequence end matches TRBJ2-7 better. The CDR3 extends over 15 amino acids. Germline assignment: CDR1 SGHTA and CDR2 FQGNSA. CDR3 bases: TGTGCCAGCAGCCCGTCACGAGGACAGGGCGGCGAGCAGTACTTC. It encodes CASSPSRGQGGEQYF.

The rearrangement uses TRBV12-3 or TRBV12-4 and TRBJ2-5; 10 positions match TRBD2. There are 15 residues in the CDR3. V dropped 2 bases and J dropped 4; count of bases not matched to a gene: 4. The CDR3 protein is CASSLSGGAGETQYF. CDR3 coding DNA: TGTGCCAGCAGTTTAAGCGGGGGGGCCGGAGAGACCCAGTACTTC.

The chain links TRBV3-1 to TRBJ2-1; 12 bases align to TRBD2. This CDR3 comprises 17 residues. The V and J ends lost 4 bases and 3 bases, in that order; junction bases with no gene match: 7. Germline CDR1 reads LGHDT; CDR2 reads YNNKEL (reference sequence). CDR3 sequence: CASSPTSGGTNYNEQFF. The CDR3 DNA reads TGTGCCAGCAGCCCGACTAGCGGGGGCACCAACTACAATGAGCAGTTCTTC.

V is TRBV5-5 and J is TRBJ1-1; 7 nucleotides agree with TRBD1. Germline trimming cut 4 bases from V and 8 bases from J; bases unmatched to any gene: 5. CDR1 and CDR2 from the germline V gene are SGHKS and YYEKEE (reference sequence). The CDR3 has 12 residues. In DNA form, the CDR3 reads TGTGCCAGCAGCAGAAGGACAGGAGAAGCTTTCTTT. It encodes CASSRRTGEAFF.

This clonotype has more than one count but fewer than ten. The rearrangement links TRBV29-1 to TRBJ2-7; weak D call: TRBD2 (6 bases). From germline, CDR1 is SQVTM and CDR2 ANQGSEA. This CDR3 is 11 amino acids long. Between the trimmed V and J ends, which lost 7 bases and 7 bases, there was a span of 14 bases. In nucleotides, the CDR3 is TGCAGCGCCGCGGGGTGTCAGGAGCAGTACTTC. Protein product: CSAAGCQEQYF.

This clonotype turned up a few times. In nucleotides, the CDR3 is TGTGCCAGCAGCTTAGCCGGGACAGGGGGCGCGGGAATCTATGGCTACACCTTC. This gives the protein CASSLAGTGGAGIYGYTF. V and J are TRBV28 and TRBJ1-2, with 12 bases aligning to TRBD1. After removal of 6 bases from V and 4 bases from J, the junction contained 15 bases not matched to a gene. The length of the CDR3 is 18 residues. The germline gives CDR1 MDHEN, CDR2 SYDVKM.

CDR3 bases: TGTGCCAGCAGTTTGACGGGCTCAAACACAGATACGCAGTATTTT. This gives the protein CASSLTGSNTDTQYF. The chain joins TRBV27 to TRBJ2-3; D gene ambiguous. The CDR3 contains 15 residues. Per the germline V gene, CDR1 is MNHEY and CDR2 is SMNVEV (reference sequence). Trimming shortened V by 3 bases and J by 2 bases, and 12 bases separated the two germline ends.

This chain joins TRBV7-2 and TRBJ2-1, with 11 bases fitting TRBD2. Germline lookup yields CDR1 SGHTA and CDR2 FQGNSA. Trimming took 1 base from V and 9 from J; bases not matched to a gene: 11. This CDR3 is 17 amino acids long. The CDR3 DNA is TGTGCCAGCAGCTTAGTAGTAGCGGGGGGGCTTATGGGTGAGCAGTTCTTC. As protein: CASSLVVAGGLMGEQFF.

The rearrangement links TRBV28 to TRBJ1-5, with D perhaps matching TRBD1 (6 bases). Germline V gene data show CDR1 as MDHEN and CDR2 as SYDVKM. The germline V and J ends were trimmed by 6 bases and 4 bases, with 13 bases remaining between them. The CDR3 spans 14 residues. The CDR3 sequence is CASRTQDRNQPQHF. CDR3 nucleotide sequence: TGTGCCAGCAGGACCCAGGACAGAAATCAGCCCCAGCATTTT.

Concerning this clonotype itself: Mismatch with germline at one junction end may stem from a read error. The J gene is TRBJ1-4, the V gene TRBV20-1, with D unclear. CDR3 length equals 14 residues. CDR1 and CDR2 from the germline V gene are DFQATT and SNEGSKA (reference sequence). CDR3 region: CSAREGSTNGKLFF. CDR3 nucleotides: TGCAGTGCTAGGGAGGGATCAACTAATGGAAAACTGTTTTTT.

About this clonotype itself: A read error is likely, as this CDR3 ends without the conserved phenylalanine or tryptophan. The chain recombines TRBV20-1 with TRBJ1-5, with TRBD1 matching over 7 bases. Germline CDR1 is DFQATT and CDR2 is SNEGSKA (reference sequence). V was clipped by 5 bases and J by 0 bases; unmatched bases: 7. This CDR3 has 15 amino acids. The CDR3 loop is CSAVDRSYSNQPQHC. The DNA for the CDR3 is TGCAGTGCTGTGGACAGGAGTTATAGCAATCAGCCCCAGCATTGT.